This TCR beta chain was identified during a study of OX40 agonist ivuxolimab in advanced cancers. Study-wide context: Mean age around 64 years, range roughly 20 to 85; 82.7% male.

Using immunoSEQ multiplex PCR, the repertoire was profiled, and TCRdb retains in-frame clones only, with some absent. Among about 22,000 clones listed, 77% were seen once. The V gene's germline CDR1 is PRHDT and CDR2 FYEKMQ (reference sequence). The V and J ends lost 1 base and 4 bases, in that order; junction bases with no gene match: 1. This CDR3 spans 14 amino acids. The specimen was CD4+ or CD8+ T cells sorted from blood, collected in a trial of the OX40 agonist ivuxolimab. The chain combines TRBV13 with TRBJ2-3, with 8 positions matching TRBD2. This receptor was identified in an adult with an advanced solid tumor such as melanoma, head and neck, liver or kidney cancer. The CDR3 protein is CASSLAGGPDTQYF. CDR3 nucleotide sequence: TGTGCCAGCAGCTTAGCGGGGGGGCCAGATACGCAGTATTTT.